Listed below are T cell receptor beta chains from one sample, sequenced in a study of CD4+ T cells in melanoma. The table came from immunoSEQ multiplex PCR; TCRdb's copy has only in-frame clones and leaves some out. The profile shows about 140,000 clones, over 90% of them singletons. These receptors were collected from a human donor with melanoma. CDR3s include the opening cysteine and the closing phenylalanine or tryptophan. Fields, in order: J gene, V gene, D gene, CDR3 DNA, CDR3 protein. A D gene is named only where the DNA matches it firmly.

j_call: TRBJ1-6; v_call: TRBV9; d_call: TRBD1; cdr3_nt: TGTGCCAGCAGCGTATTGGACAGGGAAAAATCACCCCTCCACTTT; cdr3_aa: CASSVLDREKSPLHF
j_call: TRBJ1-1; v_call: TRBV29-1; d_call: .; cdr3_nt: TGCAGCGTGCGGTTCCCTAAAGCTTTCTTT; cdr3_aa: CSVRFPKAFF
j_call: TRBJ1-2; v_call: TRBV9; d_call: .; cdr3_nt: TGTGCCAGCAGCGTAGTCCCCCTCTATGGCTACACCTTC; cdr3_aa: CASSVVPLYGYTF
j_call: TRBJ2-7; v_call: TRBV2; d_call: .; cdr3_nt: TGTGCCAGCAGTGCTCTGGGCAACGAGCAGTACTTC; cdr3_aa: CASSALGNEQYF
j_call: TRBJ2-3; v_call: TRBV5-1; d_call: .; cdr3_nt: TGCGCCAGTTCAACAGGGACAGATACGCAGTATTTT; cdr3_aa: CASSTGTDTQYF
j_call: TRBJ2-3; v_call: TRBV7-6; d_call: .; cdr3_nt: TGTGCCAGCGGACTTAGCACAGATACGCAGTATTTT; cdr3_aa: CASGLSTDTQYF
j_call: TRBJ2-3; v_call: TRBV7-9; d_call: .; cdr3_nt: TGTGCCAGCAGCTTACGTTTGACTCAAATTTCTAGCACAGATACGCAGTATTTT; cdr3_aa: CASSLRLTQISSTDTQYF
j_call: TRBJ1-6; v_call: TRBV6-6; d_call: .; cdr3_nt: TGTGCCAGCAGAATAGATTCACCCCTCCACTTT; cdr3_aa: CASRIDSPLHF
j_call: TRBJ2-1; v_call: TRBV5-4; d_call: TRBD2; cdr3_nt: TGTGCCAGCAGCCCGGGGGGGACTAGCTCCCGGAGTGAGCAGTTCTTC; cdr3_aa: CASSPGGTSSRSEQFF
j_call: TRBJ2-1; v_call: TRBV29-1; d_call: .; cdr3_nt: TGCAGCGGCGGGGAGACCTACAATGAGCAGTTCTTC; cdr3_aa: CSGGETYNEQFF
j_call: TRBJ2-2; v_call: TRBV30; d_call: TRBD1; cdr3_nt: TGTGCCTGGAGGGGACAGCTTAACACCGGGGAGCTGTTTTTT; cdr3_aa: CAWRGQLNTGELFF
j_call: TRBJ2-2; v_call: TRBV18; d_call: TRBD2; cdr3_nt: TGTGCCAGCTCACCACTGACTAGCAGGCTCGGGGAGCTGTTTTTT; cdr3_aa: CASSPLTSRLGELFF